One sample yielded the 7 T cell receptor beta chains listed below, sequenced in a study of breast tumors, draining lymph nodes, adjacent tissues. TCRdb reanalysed the multiplex PCR reads using MiXCR and keeps one entry per CDR3 protein. Of some 66,000 distinct CDR3 sequences detected, around 52% appear once; the ten largest clones hold roughly 19%. Sequencing was done on a sample of breast tumor tissue. The source is a female donor with breast cancer. Some clones in this sample may be carry-over from other donors' samples.

This clonotype has ten or more counts. The CDR3 coding sequence is TGTGCCAGCAGTACCTTAGCGGGAGCGGGCAATGAGCAGTTCTTC. Amino acid sequence: CASSTLAGAGNEQFF. The chain recombines TRBV6-5 with TRBJ2-1; 9 bases agree with TRBD2. This CDR3 region has 15 residues. The germline V gene encodes CDR1 MNHEY and CDR2 SVGAGI. Trimming took 5 bases from V and 6 from J; bases not matched to a gene: 8.

This clonotype was found once. The genes are TRBV15 and TRBJ1-4; tentatively, D is TRBD1 (6 bases). Germline V CDR1 and CDR2: LNHNV, YYDKDF (reference sequence). Trimming removed 0 bases from V and 8 bases from J, with 7 bases in between. CDR3 size: 13 residues. CDR3: CATSRDDREKLFF. In DNA, the CDR3 is TGTGCCACCAGCAGAGATGACAGGGAAAAACTGTTTTTT.

The chain links TRBV7-9 to TRBJ2-3, with TRBD2 identical over 11 bases. With 5 bases clipped from V and 3 bases from J, the junction kept 16 bases outside the gene matches. There are 19 residues in the CDR3. Germline V gene data show CDR1 as SEHNR and CDR2 as FQNEAQ (reference sequence). The CDR3 sequence is CASSPEVAGGPAVTDTQYF. For the CDR3, the DNA is TGTGCCAGCAGCCCAGAGGTAGCGGGAGGGCCAGCAGTTACAGATACGCAGTATTTT.

The chain carries TRBV11-2 and TRBJ2-5; D possibly corresponds to TRBD2 (5 bases). Germline V lookup: CDR1 SGHAT, CDR2 FQNNGV. The CDR3 is made up of 14 amino acids. Between the trimmed V and J ends, which lost 4 bases and 2 bases, there was a span of 11 bases. Here the CDR3 reads CASSSGLIQETQYF. As DNA, the CDR3 is TGTGCCAGCAGCTCAGGACTGATACAAGAGACCCAGTACTTC.

The genes are TRBV19 and TRBJ2-1; D tentatively reads TRBD1 or TRBD2 (6 bases each). The CDR3 has 14 residues. V was clipped by 10 bases and J by 6 bases, with 19 bases between them. Germline CDR1 reads LNHDA; CDR2 reads SQIVND (reference sequence). CDR3 DNA sequence: TGTGCCACTGACGACAGGCAGGGACTCAATGAGCAGTTCTTC. Translating it yields CATDDRQGLNEQFF.

This clonotype was observed many times. This rearrangement joins TRBV27 to TRBJ2-7; 12 bases map to TRBD1. The CDR3 length is 15 residues. Germline V gene lookup returns CDR1 MNHEY and CDR2 SMNVEV (reference sequence). The V segment lost 3 bases and the J segment 6 bases; nucleotides outside the gene matches: 6. CDR3 DNA: TGTGCCAGCAGTTTGGCCGGGACAGGGGGCTTCGAGCAGTACTTC. Translated, it gives CASSLAGTGGFEQYF.

Worth noting for this clonotype: At one of its ends the junction is not consistent with the germline gene, which may arise from a read error. The gene calls are TRBV7-9 and TRBJ2-3, with D unresolved. Germline CDR1 is SEHNR and CDR2 is FQNEAQ (reference sequence). This CDR3 has 15 residues. CDR3 residues: CACSSTGVLADTQYF. The CDR3 DNA is TGTGCCTGCAGCTCCACTGGTGTCCTCGCAGATACGCAGTATTTT.